This TCR beta chain was profiled in a study of blood T cells in healthy people across ages. CDR3 length equals 14 residues. V shed 5 bases and J shed 0 bases, with 8 bases lying between them. From germline, CDR1 is SGHTA and CDR2 FQGTGA. Next came a second PCR, run for about 6 to 12 cycles, which used a sample-barcoded 5' primer along with a J-beta primer mix. TCRdb re-derived calls from the 5' RACE reads in MiXCR, one entry per CDR3 protein. In the table there are about 800,000 distinct CDR3 sequences, roughly 25% of which are singletons. This sample was shared with a second study, whose subject was T cells of mothers and their children.

The TCR comes from a boy aged 5-17 years in good health. The chain uses TRBV7-3 and TRBJ2-1; possible D gene TRBD2, 5 bases. The specimen sequenced was blood. CDR3 bases: TGTGCCAGCAGCGACTACGGCTCCTACAATGAGCAGTTCTTC. As protein: CASSDYGSYNEQFF.